This TCR beta chain was identified during a study of blood T cell repertoires in COVID-19. Study in general: COVID-19 samples from acute and convalescent phases originated in the United States, Italy and Spain. T cells, B-cell-depleted T cells, or PBMCs supplied cDNA or gDNA.

The data were produced by immunoSEQ multiplex PCR, yet TCRdb's version contains in-frame clones alone and is incomplete. The repertoire holds 86,000 or so clones, 65% to 85% seen once, with over 9% in the top ten. The source material was peripheral blood. This TCR was recovered from a man between 65 and 85 years old with acute or convalescent COVID-19.

As DNA, the CDR3 is TGTGCCAGCCAGTTAAGTAGCGGAAACAATGAGCAGTTCTTC. Translating it yields CASQLSSGNNEQFF. This chain connects TRBV6-6 to TRBJ2-1; possibly TRBD2 for D (6 bases). Trimming stripped 8 bases from V and 5 bases from J, with 16 bases between. The CDR3 has 14 amino acids. CDR1 and CDR2 (germline): MNHNY, SVGAGI (reference sequence).